The present TCR beta chain was sequenced within a study of T cell responses to AZD1222 COVID-19 vaccine. Germline V CDR1 and CDR2: LNHDA, SQIVND (reference sequence). The ends were cut back, 1 base at V and 0 bases at J, with 13 bases in the middle. This CDR3 region has 17 residues. Sequenced by immunoSEQ multiplex PCR; TCRdb stores in-frame clones only, minus some. The sample lists about 110,000 clones, roughly 90% occurring once. The clonotype originates from an adult who received the AZD1222 COVID-19 vaccine. The sample consisted of peripheral blood, taken 28 days after the second AZD1222 dose. The genes are TRBV19 and TRBJ1-5, with D maybe TRBD1 (6 bases). CDR3 DNA sequence: TGTGCCAGTAGTATAGGTCCAGGACAGTATAGCAATCAGCCCCAGCATTTT. Protein product: CASSIGPGQYSNQPQHF.